Below are 10 T cell receptor beta chains sequenced from a single sample in a study of technical replicates of blood from a handful of donors. Libraries were prepared by immunoSEQ multiplex PCR; TCRdb keeps only in-frame clonotypes and omits some of them. The table has some 81,000 clones, roughly 90% seen once. Sequencing was done on a sample of T cells isolated from PBMCs. These receptors came from a human donor in good health.

J is TRBJ1-1 and V is TRBV6-5; D is unclear. The CDR3 is 14 residues long. The V end lost 4 bases, the J end lost 1 base, and 10 bases lay between the germline ends. The germline gives CDR1 MNHEY, CDR2 SVGAGI. The CDR3 coding sequence is TGTGCCAGCAGTTTTCGTACAGCGAACACTGAAGCTTTCTTT. This gives the protein CASSFRTANTEAFF.

This sequence joins TRBV27 and TRBJ1-4; weak D call: TRBD1 (6 bases). Germline lookup yields CDR1 MNHEY and CDR2 SMNVEV (reference sequence). V lost 3 bases to trimming and J lost 6 bases, with 8 bases between them. The CDR3 totals 13 residues. CDR3 loop: CASSLRTDEKLFF. In DNA form, the CDR3 reads TGTGCCAGCAGTTTGAGGACAGATGAAAAACTGTTTTTT.

The CDR3: CASSQELLGASGDTDTQYF. CDR3 in DNA: TGTGCCAGCAGCCAAGAGCTCTTGGGCGCTAGCGGGGACACAGATACGCAGTATTTT. The chain joins TRBV4-2 to TRBJ2-3, with 9 bases identical to TRBD2. Trimming cost V 0 bases and J 2 bases; bases outside gene matches: 12. CDR3 size: 19 residues. Germline V CDR1 and CDR2: LGHNA, YNFKEQ.

This chain joins TRBV6-1 and TRBJ1-1; the D is unclear. This CDR3 is built from 15 residues. Trimming pared 4 bases from V and 5 bases from J, leaving 17 bases between. Germline-derived CDR1 and CDR2 are MNHNS and SASEGT. CDR3 protein: CASSAPARGVTEAFF. The DNA of the CDR3 is TGTGCCAGCAGTGCCCCAGCTAGAGGTGTAACTGAAGCTTTCTTT.

This clone was recorded only once. V gene TRBV5-4 combines with J gene TRBJ2-2; the D gene is possibly TRBD2 (6 bases). CDR3 length: 14 amino acids. V gave up 3 bases and J gave up 5 bases, with 11 bases separating them. CDR1 is SGHNT, CDR2 YYREEE, per germline (reference sequence). CDR3 region: CASSSSGGTGELFF. The CDR3, as DNA: TGTGCCAGCAGCTCTTCCGGGGGTACCGGGGAGCTGTTTTTT.

The genes are TRBV4-2 and TRBJ2-7; D is possibly TRBD1 (6 bases). V lost 0 bases to trimming and J lost 2 bases, with 14 bases between them. Germline CDR1 reads LGHNA; CDR2 reads YNFKEQ. CDR3 size: 16 residues. CDR3: CASSQDPAEGAYEQYF. In DNA, the CDR3 is TGTGCCAGCAGCCAAGATCCGGCTGAGGGGGCCTACGAGCAGTACTTC.

To note about this clone: One end of the junction does not line up with germline, which may come from a read error. The chain recombines TRBV7-7 with TRBJ1-1; TRBD1 matches 7 bases. The CDR3 has 13 amino acids. Germline values: CDR1 SSHAT, CDR2 FNYEAQ (reference sequence). Written as DNA, the CDR3 is TGTGCTAGCAGCCACGACAGGGAAACTGAAGCTTTCTTT. This encodes CASSHDRETEAFF. Complete variable domain (other parts from reference TRBV7-7 and TRBJ1-1): GAGVSQSPRYKVTKRGQDVTLRCDPISSHATLYWYQQALGQGPEFLTYFNYEAQPDKSGLPSDRFSAERPEGSISTLTIQRTEQRDSAMYRCASSHDRETEAFFGQGTRLTVV.

The V and J genes are TRBV19 and TRBJ1-5; D perhaps matches TRBD1 (6 bases). V gave up 5 bases and J gave up 3 bases, with 14 bases separating them. The CDR3 consists of 15 residues. The germline gives CDR1 LNHDA, CDR2 SQIVND (reference sequence). CDR3 nucleotide sequence: TGTGCCAGTAGTCCAACAACAGGGTTCAATCAGCCCCAGCATTTT. This translates into CASSPTTGFNQPQHF.

The chain recombines TRBV27 with TRBJ1-4; D is perhaps TRBD1 (6 bases). With 4 bases removed from V and 8 bases from J, the gap between germline ends came to 17 bases. Germline V lookup: CDR1 MNHEY, CDR2 SMNVEV (reference sequence). The CDR3 totals 15 residues. The CDR3 nucleotides read TGTGCCAGCAGTTCACCCGGACAGCTTAAAGAAAAACTGTTTTTT. It is translated as CASSSPGQLKEKLFF.

The V and J genes are TRBV7-2 and TRBJ2-3, with D perhaps matching TRBD1 (6 bases). Germline lookup yields CDR1 SGHTA and CDR2 FQGNSA. The CDR3 is 15 residues long. Trimming took 4 bases from V and 2 from J, leaving 13 bases between them. In nucleotides, the CDR3 is TGTGCCAGCAGCTCGAACAGGGCTCACACAGATACGCAGTATTTT. It codes for CASSSNRAHTDTQYF.